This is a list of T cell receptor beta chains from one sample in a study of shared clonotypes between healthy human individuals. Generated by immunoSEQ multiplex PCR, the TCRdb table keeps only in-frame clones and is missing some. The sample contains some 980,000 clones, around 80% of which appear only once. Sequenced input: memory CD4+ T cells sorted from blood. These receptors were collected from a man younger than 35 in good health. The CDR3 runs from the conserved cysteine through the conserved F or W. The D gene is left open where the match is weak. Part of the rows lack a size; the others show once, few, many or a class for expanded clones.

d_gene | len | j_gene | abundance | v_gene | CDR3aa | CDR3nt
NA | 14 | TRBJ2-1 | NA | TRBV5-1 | CASSLDNSYNEQFF | TGCGCCAGCAGCCTGGACAACTCCTACAATGAGCAGTTCTTC
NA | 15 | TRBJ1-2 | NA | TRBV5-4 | CASSSADRPNYGYTF | TGTGCCAGCAGCTCGGCGGACCGACCTAACTATGGCTACACCTTC
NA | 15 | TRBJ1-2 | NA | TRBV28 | CASSPDQALNYGYTF | TGTGCCAGCAGTCCCGATCAGGCCCTAAACTATGGCTACACCTTC
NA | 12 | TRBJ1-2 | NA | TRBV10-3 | CAIRRGDYGYTF | TGTGCCATCAGAAGGGGAGACTATGGCTACACCTTC
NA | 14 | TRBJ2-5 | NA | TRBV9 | CASSPRQPQETQYF | TGTGCCAGCAGCCCCCGACAGCCTCAAGAGACCCAGTACTTC
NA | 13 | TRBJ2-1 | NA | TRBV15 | CATSRDRNNEQFF | TGTGCCACCAGCAGAGATCGGAACAATGAGCAGTTCTTC
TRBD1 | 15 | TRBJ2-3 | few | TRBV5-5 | CASSYSGQGTDTQYF | TGTGCCAGCAGCTACAGCGGACAGGGCACAGATACGCAGTATTTT
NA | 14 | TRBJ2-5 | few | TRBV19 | CASKGRQPQETQYF | TGTGCCAGTAAGGGGCGGCAGCCCCAAGAGACCCAGTACTTC
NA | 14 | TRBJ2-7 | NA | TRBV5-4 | CASSYRSSEGEQYF | TGTGCCAGCAGCTACCGATCGTCTGAGGGCGAGCAGTACTTC
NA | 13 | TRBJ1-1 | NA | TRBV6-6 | CASRPTVNTEAFF | TGTGCCAGCAGACCGACAGTGAACACTGAAGCTTTCTTT
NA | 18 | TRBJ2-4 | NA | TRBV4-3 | CASSQEWGGDLAKNIQYF | TGCGCCAGCAGCCAAGAATGGGGCGGGGACCTAGCCAAAAACATTCAGTACTTC
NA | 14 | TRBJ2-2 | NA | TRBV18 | CASSPQIDSGELFF | TGTGCCAGCTCACCACAGATAGACTCCGGGGAGCTGTTTTTT
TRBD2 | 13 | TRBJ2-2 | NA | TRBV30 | CAWKRGHTGELFF | TGTGCCTGGAAGCGGGGGCACACCGGGGAGCTGTTTTTT
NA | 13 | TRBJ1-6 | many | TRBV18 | CASSREDNSPLHF | TGTGCCAGCTCTAGGGAGGATAATTCACCCCTCCACTTT
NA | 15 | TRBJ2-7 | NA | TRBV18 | CASSPGGFVGYEQYF | TGTGCCAGCTCACCAGGGGGATTTGTAGGTTACGAGCAGTACTTC
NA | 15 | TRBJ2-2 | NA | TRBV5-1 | CASSLATHGTGELFF | TGCGCCAGCAGCTTGGCTACCCATGGCACCGGGGAGCTGTTTTTT
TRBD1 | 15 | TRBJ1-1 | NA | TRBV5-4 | CASSPLGTGGTEAFF | TGTGCCAGCAGCCCTCTCGGGACAGGGGGCACTGAAGCTTTCTTT
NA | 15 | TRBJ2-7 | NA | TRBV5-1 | CASSLAQGWEYEQYF | TGCGCCAGCAGCTTGGCCCAGGGGTGGGAATACGAGCAGTACTTC
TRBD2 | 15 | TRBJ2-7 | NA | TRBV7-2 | CASSKGLAGTPEQYF | TGTGCCAGCAGCAAAGGACTAGCGGGGACCCCCGAGCAGTACTTC
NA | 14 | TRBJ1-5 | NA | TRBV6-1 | CASTPQQSNQPQHF | TGTGCCAGCACTCCCCAACAGAGCAATCAGCCCCAGCATTTT
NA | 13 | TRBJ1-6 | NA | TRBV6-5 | CASRRPPRSPLHF | TGTGCCAGCAGAAGGCCCCCCCGATCACCCCTCCACTTT
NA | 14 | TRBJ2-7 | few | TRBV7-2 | CASSLQDGPYEQYF | TGTGCCAGCAGCTTACAGGACGGCCCCTACGAGCAGTACTTC
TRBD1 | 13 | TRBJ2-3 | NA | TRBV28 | CASRQGSADTQYF | TGTGCCAGCCGACAGGGATCGGCAGATACGCAGTATTTT
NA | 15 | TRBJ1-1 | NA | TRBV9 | CASSVSGTSNTEAFF | TGTGCCAGCAGCGTCTCCGGGACTTCGAACACTGAAGCTTTCTTT
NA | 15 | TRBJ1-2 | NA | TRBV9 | CASSVGAGANYGYTF | TGTGCCAGCAGCGTAGGGGCAGGGGCTAACTATGGCTACACCTTC
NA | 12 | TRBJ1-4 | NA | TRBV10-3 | CAISAKSEKLFF | TGTGCCATCAGTGCTAAGTCCGAAAAACTGTTTTTT
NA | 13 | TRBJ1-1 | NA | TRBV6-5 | CASSYSQSTEAFF | TGTGCCAGCAGTTACTCTCAGAGTACTGAAGCTTTCTTT
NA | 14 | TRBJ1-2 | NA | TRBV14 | CASSQLVTNYGYTF | TGTGCCAGCAGCCAATTAGTGACTAACTATGGCTACACCTTC
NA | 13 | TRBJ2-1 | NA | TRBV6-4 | CASAVFGGAEQFF | TGTGCCAGCGCAGTGTTTGGCGGGGCCGAGCAGTTCTTC
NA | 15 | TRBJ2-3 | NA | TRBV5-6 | CASSFFDRRTDTQYF | TGTGCCAGCAGCTTTTTTGACAGGCGCACAGATACGCAGTATTTT
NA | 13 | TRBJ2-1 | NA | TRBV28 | CASSPPDRNEQFF | TGTGCCAGCAGTCCCCCGGACCGTAATGAGCAGTTCTTC
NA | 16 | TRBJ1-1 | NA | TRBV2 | CASSEGLGLLNTEAFF | TGTGCCAGCAGTGAAGGCTTGGGACTTCTGAACACTGAAGCTTTCTTT
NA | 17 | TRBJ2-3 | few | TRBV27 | CASSFRPLLGSTDTQYF | TGTGCCAGCAGTTTCCGCCCACTTCTGGGTAGCACAGATACGCAGTATTTT
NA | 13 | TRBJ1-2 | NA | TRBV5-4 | CASSSQDRYGYTF | TGTGCCAGCAGCTCGCAGGACCGCTATGGCTACACCTTC
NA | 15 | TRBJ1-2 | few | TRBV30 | CAWSVGTPGGYGYTF | TGTGCCTGGAGTGTCGGGACCCCTGGAGGCTATGGCTACACCTTC
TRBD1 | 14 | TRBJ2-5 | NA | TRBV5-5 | CASDRAGVQETQYF | TGTGCCAGCGACAGGGCAGGGGTCCAAGAGACCCAGTACTTC
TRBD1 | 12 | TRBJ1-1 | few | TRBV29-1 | CSADRGNTEAFF | TGCAGCGCTGACAGGGGGAACACTGAAGCTTTCTTT
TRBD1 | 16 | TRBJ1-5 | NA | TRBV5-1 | CASSLGDRGRNQPQHF | TGCGCCAGCAGCTTGGGAGACAGGGGGCGGAATCAGCCCCAGCATTTT
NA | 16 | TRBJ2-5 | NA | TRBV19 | CASSTTGTKAGETQYF | TGTGCCAGTAGTACAACAGGGACCAAAGCGGGAGAGACCCAGTACTTC
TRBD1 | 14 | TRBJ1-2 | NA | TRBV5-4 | CASSTTGGRYGYTF | TGTGCCAGCAGCACGACAGGGGGCCGGTATGGCTACACCTTC
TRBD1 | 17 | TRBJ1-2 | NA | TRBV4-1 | CASSQGPRDSLYYGYTF | TGCGCCAGCAGCCAAGGTCCCCGGGACAGTTTATACTATGGCTACACCTTC
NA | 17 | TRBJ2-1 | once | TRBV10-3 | CAISDTNRQISYNEQFF | TGTGCCATCAGTGATACGAACCGACAAATTTCCTACAATGAGCAGTTCTTC
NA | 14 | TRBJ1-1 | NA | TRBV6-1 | CASILQMGNTEAFF | TGTGCCAGCATCCTCCAAATGGGGAACACTGAAGCTTTCTTT
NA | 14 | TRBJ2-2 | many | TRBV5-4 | CASSWGVNTGELFF | TGTGCCAGCAGCTGGGGGGTGAACACCGGGGAGCTGTTTTTT
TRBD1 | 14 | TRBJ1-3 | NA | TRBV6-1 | CASSRTGKGNTIYF | TGTGCCAGCAGCAGGACAGGGAAGGGAAACACCATATATTTT
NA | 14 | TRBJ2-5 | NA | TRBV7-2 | CASSISTGQETQYF | TGTGCCAGCAGCATCTCTACAGGGCAGGAGACCCAGTACTTC
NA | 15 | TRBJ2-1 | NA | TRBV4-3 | CASSQGRDRYNEQFF | TGCGCCAGCAGCCAAGGTAGGGATCGGTACAATGAGCAGTTCTTC
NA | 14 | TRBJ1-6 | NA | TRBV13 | CASTVGTYNSPLHF | TGTGCCAGCACCGTGGGGACCTATAATTCACCCCTCCACTTT
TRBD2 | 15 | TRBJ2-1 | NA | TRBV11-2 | CASSARLAGGGEQFF | TGTGCCAGCAGCGCCCGACTAGCGGGGGGTGGGGAGCAGTTCTTC
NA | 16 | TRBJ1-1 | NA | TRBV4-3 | CASSQEGSRVVTEAFF | TGCGCCAGCAGCCAAGAAGGGAGCAGGGTAGTCACTGAAGCTTTCTTT